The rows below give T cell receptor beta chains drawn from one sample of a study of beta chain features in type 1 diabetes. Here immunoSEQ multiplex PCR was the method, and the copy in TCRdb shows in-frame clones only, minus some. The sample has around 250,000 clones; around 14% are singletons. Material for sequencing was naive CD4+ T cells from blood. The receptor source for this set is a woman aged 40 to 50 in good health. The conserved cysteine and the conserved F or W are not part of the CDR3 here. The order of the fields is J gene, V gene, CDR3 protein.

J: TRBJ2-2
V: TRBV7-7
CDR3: ASSEGTGRTGELF

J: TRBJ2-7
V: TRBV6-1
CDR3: ASSPGTSSYEQY

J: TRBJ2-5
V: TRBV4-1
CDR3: ASSHLEGEETQY

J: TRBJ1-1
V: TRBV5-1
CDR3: ASSFLSGGTANTEAF

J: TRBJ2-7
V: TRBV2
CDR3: ASSRGQLSYEQY

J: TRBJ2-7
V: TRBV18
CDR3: ASSPSLDRTYEQY

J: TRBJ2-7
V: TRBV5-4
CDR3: ASSLRDSTYEQY

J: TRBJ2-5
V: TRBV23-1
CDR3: ASSRWGQLETQY

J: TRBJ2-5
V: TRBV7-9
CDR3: ASSLRLAGDETQY

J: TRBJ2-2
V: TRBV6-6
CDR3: ASSQGPQNTGELF

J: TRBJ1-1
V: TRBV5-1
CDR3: ASVPSQGAFTEAF

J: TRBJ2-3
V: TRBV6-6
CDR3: ASSKVQGTSTDTQY

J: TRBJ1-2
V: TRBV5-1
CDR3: ASSFNRDYGYT

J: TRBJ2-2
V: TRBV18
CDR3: ASSPVAGGNTGELF

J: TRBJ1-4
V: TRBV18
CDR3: ASSRRTGGNEKLF

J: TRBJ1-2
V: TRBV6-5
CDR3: ASSRPTGTGYT

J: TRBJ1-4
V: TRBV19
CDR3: ASRRDSPSLDEKLF

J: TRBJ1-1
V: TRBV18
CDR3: ASSPRGTALLNTEAF

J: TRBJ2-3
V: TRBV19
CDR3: ASSLLKDTQY

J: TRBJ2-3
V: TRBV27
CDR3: ASSERTDTQY

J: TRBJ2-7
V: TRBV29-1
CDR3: SAVRTAEQY

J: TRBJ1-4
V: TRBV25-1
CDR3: ASQRQENEKLF

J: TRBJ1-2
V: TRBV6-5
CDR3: ASSYSGTGANYGYT

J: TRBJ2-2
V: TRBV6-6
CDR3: ASNRANTGELF

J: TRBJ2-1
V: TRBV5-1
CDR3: ASKLPGTYNEQF

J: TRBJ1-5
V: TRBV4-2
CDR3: ASSQDGQPQH

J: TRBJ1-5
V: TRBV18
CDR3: ASSLFRPGQGTHQPQH

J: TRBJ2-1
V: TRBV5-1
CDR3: ASSTAGQPYNEQF

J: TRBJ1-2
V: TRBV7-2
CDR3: ASSRRTGDVVGYGYT

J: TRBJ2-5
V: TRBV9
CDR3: ASSANQETQY

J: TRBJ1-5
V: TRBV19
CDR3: ASSIKTGYKSNQPQH

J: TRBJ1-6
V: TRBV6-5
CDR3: ASSYALNSPLH

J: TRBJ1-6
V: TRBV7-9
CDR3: ASSLAGSVPLPLH

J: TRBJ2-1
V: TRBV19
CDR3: ASSIEPLAGGYNEQF

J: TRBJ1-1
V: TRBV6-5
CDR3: ASSGWGENTEAF